These T cell receptor beta chains were read from a single sample in a study of quantifying T cell responses using KT2 cells. TCRdb reprocessed the UMI-ligation and nested PCR reads with MiXCR, giving one entry per CDR3 protein. The data contain tens of thousands of distinct CDR3 sequences, roughly 8% of them singletons. The sample consisted of PBMCs spiked with cells of the T cell clone KT2. These receptor sequences come from a human donor. Each CDR3 is given with its conserved first and last residue. A D gene is named only where the DNA matches it firmly. Rows give clone size only sometimes, using once, few, many, or a class for an expanded clone.

J: TRBJ1-1; V: TRBV28; size: NA; D: NA; CDR3: CASSSSIEAFF; DNA: TGTGCCAGCAGTTCCTCCATTGAAGCTTTCTTT
J: TRBJ2-3; V: TRBV6-4; size: many; D: NA; CDR3: CASSEPGVTDTQYF; DNA: TGTGCCAGCAGTGAGCCCGGTGTCACAGATACGCAGTATTTT
J: TRBJ1-5; V: TRBV6-5; size: NA; D: TRBD1; CDR3: CASSKTGGYQPQHF; DNA: TGTGCCAGCAGCAAAACAGGGGGCTATCAGCCCCAGCATTTT
J: TRBJ1-3; V: TRBV18; size: many; D: NA; CDR3: CASSPEAYGGAGNTIYF; DNA: TGTGCCAGCTCACCGGAAGCTTATGGGGGTGCTGGAAACACCATATATTTT
J: TRBJ2-2; V: TRBV15; size: NA; D: TRBD1; CDR3: CATSDREPNTGELFF; DNA: TGTGCCACCAGCGACAGGGAACCGAACACCGGGGAGCTGTTTTTT
J: TRBJ2-3; V: TRBV12-3/TRBV12-4; size: NA; D: TRBD1; CDR3: CASSYRGRADTQYF; DNA: TGTGCCAGCAGCTACAGGGGGCGCGCAGATACGCAGTATTTT
J: TRBJ2-2; V: TRBV6-2/TRBV6-3; size: many; D: TRBD1; CDR3: CASSYGTGGPTGELFF; DNA: TGTGCCAGCAGTTACGGGACAGGGGGTCCCACCGGGGAGCTGTTTTTT
J: TRBJ1-4; V: TRBV20-1; size: many; D: TRBD1; CDR3: CSARATGWGATNEKLFF; DNA: TGCAGTGCTAGGGCGACAGGGTGGGGTGCAACTAATGAAAAACTGTTTTTT
J: TRBJ1-2; V: TRBV14; size: NA; D: NA; CDR3: CASSPTAYYGYTF; DNA: TGTGCCAGCAGTCCAACTGCCTACTATGGCTACACCTTC
J: TRBJ2-5; V: TRBV29-1; size: many; D: TRBD1; CDR3: CSVNRGRELETQYF; DNA: TGCAGCGTTAACAGGGGCCGGGAATTGGAGACCCAGTACTTC
J: TRBJ1-1; V: TRBV28; size: many; D: NA; CDR3: CAIWGGLGSEAFF; DNA: TGTGCCATCTGGGGGGGGTTGGGATCTGAAGCTTTCTTT
J: TRBJ2-2; V: TRBV4-3; size: NA; D: TRBD2; CDR3: CASSQDRGGATGELFF; DNA: TGCGCCAGCAGCCAAGATCGGGGGGGGGCAACCGGGGAGCTGTTTTTT
J: TRBJ1-3; V: TRBV7-2; size: many; D: NA; CDR3: CASSPTGNTIYF; DNA: TGTGCCAGCAGCCCAACGGGAAACACCATATATTTT
J: TRBJ2-2; V: TRBV24-1; size: many; D: NA; CDR3: CATSDLADTGELFF; DNA: TGTGCCACCAGTGATTTAGCGGACACCGGGGAGCTGTTTTTT
J: TRBJ2-7; V: TRBV12-3/TRBV12-4; size: many; D: NA; CDR3: CASSLAGPEVEQYF; DNA: TGTGCCAGCAGTTTAGCGGGGCCCGAGGTCGAGCAGTACTTC
J: TRBJ2-2; V: TRBV2; size: NA; D: TRBD2; CDR3: CASSGASGRINTGELFF; DNA: TGTGCCAGCAGTGGTGCTAGCGGGAGGATAAACACCGGGGAGCTGTTTTTT
J: TRBJ2-7; V: TRBV7-8; size: many; D: NA; CDR3: CASSLNTEGPRPYEQYF; DNA: TGTGCCAGCAGCTTAAATACCGAGGGACCTCGCCCCTACGAGCAGTACTTC
J: TRBJ1-1; V: TRBV10-2; size: many; D: TRBD1; CDR3: CASSESGQMNTEAFF; DNA: TGCGCCAGCAGTGAGTCGGGACAGATGAACACTGAAGCTTTCTTT
J: TRBJ2-4; V: TRBV6-2/TRBV6-3; size: NA; D: NA; CDR3: CASKFGTAKDIQYF; DNA: TGTGCCAGCAAGTTCGGGACCGCCAAAGACATTCAGTACTTC
J: TRBJ2-5; V: TRBV30; size: many; D: NA; CDR3: CAWSLGETQYF; DNA: TGTGCCTGGAGCCTCGGGGAGACCCAGTACTTC
J: TRBJ2-5; V: TRBV12-3/TRBV12-4; size: few; D: TRBD2; CDR3: CASMRATLGLVGETQYF; DNA: TGTGCCAGCATGCGTGCCACGCTGGGACTAGTAGGGGAGACCCAGTACTTC
J: TRBJ1-1; V: TRBV20-1; size: many; D: TRBD1; CDR3: CSPIRGQGYTEAFF; DNA: TGCAGTCCAATAAGGGGACAGGGATACACTGAAGCTTTCTTT
J: TRBJ2-3; V: TRBV11-3; size: many; D: TRBD1; CDR3: CASSIGTGSTDTQYF; DNA: TGTGCCAGCAGCATCGGGACAGGGTCAACAGATACGCAGTATTTT
J: TRBJ2-3; V: TRBV20-1; size: few; D: NA; CDR3: CSAGQSGIDTQYF; DNA: TGCAGTGCTGGTCAGTCCGGGATAGATACGCAGTATTTT
J: TRBJ1-1; V: TRBV23-1; size: few; D: NA; CDR3: CASSQGIRGTEAFF; DNA: TGCGCCAGCAGTCAAGGAATTCGGGGCACTGAAGCTTTCTTT
J: TRBJ2-7; V: TRBV4-1; size: NA; D: TRBD1; CDR3: CASSFRDRGYEQYF; DNA: TGCGCCAGCAGCTTCCGGGACAGGGGCTACGAGCAGTACTTC
J: TRBJ1-1; V: TRBV4-1; size: many; D: NA; CDR3: CASSQIDMGLNTEAFF; DNA: TGCGCCAGCAGCCAAATCGACATGGGCTTGAACACTGAAGCTTTCTTT
J: TRBJ2-7; V: TRBV14; size: few; D: TRBD1; CDR3: CASSAGTGKYEQYF; DNA: TGTGCCAGCAGCGCCGGGACAGGGAAATACGAGCAGTACTTC
J: TRBJ1-1; V: TRBV18; size: NA; D: NA; CDR3: CASSSIPPEAFF; DNA: TGTGCCAGCTCATCCATACCCCCTGAAGCTTTCTTT
J: TRBJ2-7; V: TRBV2; size: many; D: NA; CDR3: CASSAPGTVGDEQYF; DNA: TGTGCCAGCAGTGCCCCTGGAACAGTCGGCGACGAGCAGTACTTC
J: TRBJ2-7; V: TRBV12-3/TRBV12-4; size: few; D: NA; CDR3: CASSSPGREQYF; DNA: TGTGCCAGCAGTTCTCCAGGGCGGGAGCAGTACTTC
J: TRBJ2-3; V: TRBV7-9; size: many; D: NA; CDR3: CASSLGSTGSRTDTQYF; DNA: TGTGCCAGCAGCTTAGGATCCACCGGGAGCCGCACAGATACGCAGTATTTT
J: TRBJ1-6; V: TRBV9; size: many; D: TRBD1; CDR3: CASSVGDSRGSPLHF; DNA: TGTGCCAGCAGCGTAGGGGACAGTAGGGGTTCACCCCTCCACTTT
J: TRBJ2-5; V: TRBV15; size: many; D: TRBD1; CDR3: CATSSLRQGTQYF; DNA: TGTGCCACCAGCAGCCTTCGACAGGGAACCCAGTACTTC
J: TRBJ1-1; V: TRBV27; size: few; D: NA; CDR3: CASSSGLNTEAFF; DNA: TGTGCCAGCAGTTCGGGACTGAACACTGAAGCTTTCTTT
J: TRBJ1-1; V: TRBV2; size: many; D: NA; CDR3: CASRERRWDAEALGDNTEAFF; DNA: TGTGCCAGCAGGGAGCGAAGATGGGACGCTGAAGCCCTGGGCGATAACACTGAAGCTTTCTTT
J: TRBJ2-1; V: TRBV20-1; size: few; D: TRBD2; CDR3: CSAYTGRGGRNEQFF; DNA: TGCAGTGCTTACACGGGGCGGGGGGGCCGGAATGAGCAGTTCTTC
J: TRBJ1-5; V: TRBV6-5; size: NA; D: NA; CDR3: CASSSTYSNQPQHF; DNA: TGTGCCAGCAGTTCGACTTATAGCAATCAGCCCCAGCATTTT